Listed below are T cell receptor beta chains from one sample, sequenced in a study of T cells in pancreatic ductal adenocarcinoma. Assay used: immunoSEQ multiplex PCR; TCRdb lists only in-frame clones, some missing. The sample carries over 90,000 clones, 90% to 95% recorded once. Input material: PBMCs. The receptors come from a human donor with pancreatic ductal adenocarcinoma. Each CDR3 is given with its conserved first and last residue. D genes are given only for firm matches. Rows may omit the clone size; those that give it use once, few, many or a size class.

j_call: TRBJ2-1; d_call: TRBD2; v_call: TRBV5-1; clone_size: .; cdr3_nt: TGCGCCAGCAGCCCGGTGGTGGCGGGGGGGGATGAGCAGTTCTTC; cdr3_aa: CASSPVVAGGDEQFF
j_call: TRBJ2-1; d_call: TRBD2; v_call: TRBV5-1; clone_size: .; cdr3_nt: TGCGCCAGCATGACTAGCGGGAGTGTCTACAATGAGCAGTTCTTC; cdr3_aa: CASMTSGSVYNEQFF
j_call: TRBJ2-7; d_call: .; v_call: TRBV7-6; clone_size: .; cdr3_nt: TGTGCCAGCACCCCCGGAGGTCCCTACGAGCAGTACTTC; cdr3_aa: CASTPGGPYEQYF
j_call: TRBJ2-1; d_call: TRBD2; v_call: TRBV7-9; clone_size: .; cdr3_nt: TGTGCCAGCACCCCGGACCGGGAGGGCCACAATGAGCAGTTCTTC; cdr3_aa: CASTPDREGHNEQFF
j_call: TRBJ1-2; d_call: .; v_call: TRBV9; clone_size: once; cdr3_nt: TGTGCCAGCAGCGCGAGGGGGAGGGGGGAGGAGGGCTACACCTTC; cdr3_aa: CASSARGRGEEGYTF
j_call: TRBJ2-2; d_call: TRBD2; v_call: TRBV19; clone_size: once; cdr3_nt: TGTGCCAGTAGTTCGACCGGGACTAGCGGAGGCCCCGGGGAGCTGTTTTTT; cdr3_aa: CASSSTGTSGGPGELFF
j_call: TRBJ2-1; d_call: .; v_call: TRBV7-2; clone_size: medium-sized; cdr3_nt: TGTGCCAGCAGCTTGGAATTAGCGCCGAACAATGAGCAGTTCTTC; cdr3_aa: CASSLELAPNNEQFF
j_call: TRBJ1-5; d_call: .; v_call: TRBV10-2; clone_size: .; cdr3_nt: TGCGCCAGCAGTGGATTGACAGAGAATCAGCCCCAGCATTTT; cdr3_aa: CASSGLTENQPQHF
j_call: TRBJ2-3; d_call: .; v_call: TRBV10-3; clone_size: once; cdr3_nt: TGTGCCATCAGTGGCACGGGAGAAATCACAGATACGCAGTATTTT; cdr3_aa: CAISGTGEITDTQYF
j_call: TRBJ2-7; d_call: TRBD2; v_call: TRBV11-2; clone_size: .; cdr3_nt: TGTGCCAGCAGCAAACTAGCGGGGCGGTCCGAGCAGTACTTC; cdr3_aa: CASSKLAGRSEQYF
j_call: TRBJ1-1; d_call: .; v_call: TRBV28; clone_size: .; cdr3_nt: TGTGCCAGCAGTGAGGCGGCGTTGGCTGAAGCTTTCTTT; cdr3_aa: CASSEAALAEAFF
j_call: TRBJ2-1; d_call: TRBD2; v_call: TRBV4-3; clone_size: .; cdr3_nt: TGCGCCAGCAGCCTCAAGCCTAGCGGGAGTAGGGATGAGCAGTTCTTC; cdr3_aa: CASSLKPSGSRDEQFF
j_call: TRBJ1-2; d_call: TRBD1; v_call: TRBV5-4; clone_size: once; cdr3_nt: TGTGCCAGCAGCGGAACGACAGGGGGCTATGGCTACACCTTC; cdr3_aa: CASSGTTGGYGYTF
j_call: TRBJ2-7; d_call: TRBD1; v_call: TRBV5-1; clone_size: .; cdr3_nt: TGCGCCAGCAGCAGTCGGACAGGGGGCCACGAGCAGTACTTC; cdr3_aa: CASSSRTGGHEQYF
j_call: TRBJ2-5; d_call: .; v_call: TRBV11-3; clone_size: .; cdr3_nt: TGTGCCAGCAGCTTCAACTCTGAAGAGACCCAGTACTTC; cdr3_aa: CASSFNSEETQYF
j_call: TRBJ2-7; d_call: .; v_call: TRBV9; clone_size: .; cdr3_nt: TGTGCCAGCAGCCCGCCCGGAGGGCACGAGCAGTACTTC; cdr3_aa: CASSPPGGHEQYF
j_call: TRBJ2-3; d_call: TRBD2; v_call: TRBV7-9; clone_size: .; cdr3_nt: TGTGCCAGCAGCCAACCCGGGACTAGCGGGAGTACGCAGTATTTT; cdr3_aa: CASSQPGTSGSTQYF
j_call: TRBJ2-7; d_call: TRBD2; v_call: TRBV29-1; clone_size: once; cdr3_nt: TGCAGCGTTGTCCCTCTTCTATCCGGGACTAGCGGGAGCACCTACGAGCAGTACTTC; cdr3_aa: CSVVPLLSGTSGSTYEQYF
j_call: TRBJ2-4; d_call: TRBD1; v_call: TRBV6-6; clone_size: .; cdr3_nt: TGTGCCAGCACGGGCGGGACAGGGGGCAAAAACATTCAGTACTTC; cdr3_aa: CASTGGTGGKNIQYF
j_call: TRBJ2-6; d_call: .; v_call: TRBV5-1; clone_size: .; cdr3_nt: TGCGCCACCCGGCCAGGGTCTGGGGCCAACGTCCTGACTTTC; cdr3_aa: CATRPGSGANVLTF
j_call: TRBJ2-7; d_call: .; v_call: TRBV27; clone_size: .; cdr3_nt: TGTGCCAGCAGTTCCACAGGGAGCTCCTACGAGCAGTACTTC; cdr3_aa: CASSSTGSSYEQYF
j_call: TRBJ1-5; d_call: TRBD1; v_call: TRBV19; clone_size: .; cdr3_nt: TGTGCCAGTAGCAATACAGGGGGCAGTCAGCCCCAGCATTTT; cdr3_aa: CASSNTGGSQPQHF
j_call: TRBJ1-3; d_call: .; v_call: TRBV5-6; clone_size: .; cdr3_nt: TGTGCCAGCAGCTTGGGACGACACTCTGGAAACACCATATATTTT; cdr3_aa: CASSLGRHSGNTIYF
j_call: TRBJ1-5; d_call: .; v_call: TRBV4-3; clone_size: .; cdr3_nt: TGCGCCAGCAGCCAAGATATTTCCCAGCCCCAGCATTTT; cdr3_aa: CASSQDISQPQHF
j_call: TRBJ1-2; d_call: .; v_call: TRBV10-3; clone_size: .; cdr3_nt: TGTGCCATCAGTGTCGGACGGACATCTTATGGCTACACCTTC; cdr3_aa: CAISVGRTSYGYTF
j_call: TRBJ2-1; d_call: TRBD2; v_call: TRBV5-1; clone_size: .; cdr3_nt: TGCGCCAGCCAAGGGAGCGGGACGGCGCTATACAATGAGCAGTTCTTC; cdr3_aa: CASQGSGTALYNEQFF
j_call: TRBJ2-7; d_call: TRBD2; v_call: TRBV28; clone_size: .; cdr3_nt: TGTGCCAGCAGTAGGTTCCGGACTAGCGGGGTGCAGTACTTC; cdr3_aa: CASSRFRTSGVQYF
j_call: TRBJ2-2; d_call: .; v_call: TRBV7-9; clone_size: .; cdr3_nt: TGTGCCAGCAGCTGGGGGACACCTTCCACCGGGGAGCTGTTTTTT; cdr3_aa: CASSWGTPSTGELFF
j_call: TRBJ2-7; d_call: .; v_call: TRBV10-3; clone_size: .; cdr3_nt: TGTGCCAGCCGCAATGAGGCGAGAGGTCAGTACTTC; cdr3_aa: CASRNEARGQYF
j_call: TRBJ2-3; d_call: TRBD2; v_call: TRBV7-8; clone_size: .; cdr3_nt: TGTGCCAGCAGCTTCCGCACCGGGACTAGGCTCACAGATACGCAGTATTTT; cdr3_aa: CASSFRTGTRLTDTQYF
j_call: TRBJ2-1; d_call: TRBD2; v_call: TRBV4-1; clone_size: .; cdr3_nt: TGCGCCAGCAGCCAAGGTGAGACTAGCGGGAGAGGTTTAGACAATGAGCAGTTCTTC; cdr3_aa: CASSQGETSGRGLDNEQFF
j_call: TRBJ1-2; d_call: .; v_call: TRBV27; clone_size: .; cdr3_nt: TGTGCCAGCAGTTTCAGGGAGGACTATGGCTACACCTTC; cdr3_aa: CASSFREDYGYTF
j_call: TRBJ2-7; d_call: .; v_call: TRBV9; clone_size: once; cdr3_nt: TGTGCCAGCAGCGTAGCGTCAGAGGACATGTACGAGCAGTACTTC; cdr3_aa: CASSVASEDMYEQYF
j_call: TRBJ1-2; d_call: .; v_call: TRBV2; clone_size: .; cdr3_nt: TGTGCCAGCAGGACAGGCGGGGGCTACACCTTC; cdr3_aa: CASRTGGGYTF
j_call: TRBJ2-7; d_call: TRBD2; v_call: TRBV6-7; clone_size: .; cdr3_nt: TGTGCCAGCAGTTACTCAATACGAATAACGACTAGCGGGAGTCGCGAGCAGTACTTC; cdr3_aa: CASSYSIRITTSGSREQYF
j_call: TRBJ2-2; d_call: TRBD1; v_call: TRBV5-3; clone_size: .; cdr3_nt: TGTGCCAGGTGGACAGGCACCGGGGAGCTGTTTTTT; cdr3_aa: CARWTGTGELFF
j_call: TRBJ2-7; d_call: .; v_call: TRBV19; clone_size: .; cdr3_nt: TGTGCCAGTAGTATAGGGGCTGAACTCTACGAGCAGTACTTC; cdr3_aa: CASSIGAELYEQYF
j_call: TRBJ1-5; d_call: .; v_call: TRBV7-2; clone_size: .; cdr3_nt: TGTGCCAGCAGCTTAGGTCGACAGACGAATCAGCCCCAGCATTTT; cdr3_aa: CASSLGRQTNQPQHF
j_call: TRBJ2-5; d_call: TRBD1; v_call: TRBV6-1; clone_size: .; cdr3_nt: TGTGCCAGTGGCCGGGACAGGAGGGAGACCCAGTACTTC; cdr3_aa: CASGRDRRETQYF
j_call: TRBJ2-5; d_call: .; v_call: TRBV19; clone_size: .; cdr3_nt: TGTGCCAGTACCCAGGGCCCTGGTCTCCAAGAGACCCAGTACTTC; cdr3_aa: CASTQGPGLQETQYF
j_call: TRBJ1-5; d_call: .; v_call: TRBV27; clone_size: .; cdr3_nt: TGTGCCAGCAGTTCTATGAATCAGCCCCAGCATTTT; cdr3_aa: CASSSMNQPQHF
j_call: TRBJ2-7; d_call: .; v_call: TRBV7-9; clone_size: .; cdr3_nt: TGTGCCAGCAGCACCGGTCCGACTGGCGAGCAGTACTTC; cdr3_aa: CASSTGPTGEQYF
j_call: TRBJ2-7; d_call: TRBD1; v_call: TRBV6-9; clone_size: .; cdr3_nt: TGTGCCAGCCCACTACTACCGGGACAGTCCTACGAGCAGTACTTC; cdr3_aa: CASPLLPGQSYEQYF
j_call: TRBJ2-7; d_call: .; v_call: TRBV15; clone_size: .; cdr3_nt: TGTGCCACCAGCTTAGCGTGGGTAAACGAGCAGTACTTC; cdr3_aa: CATSLAWVNEQYF
j_call: TRBJ1-2; d_call: .; v_call: TRBV18; clone_size: .; cdr3_nt: TGTGCCAGCTCACCAGGGAGCGGCTATGGCTACACCTTC; cdr3_aa: CASSPGSGYGYTF
j_call: TRBJ2-7; d_call: TRBD2; v_call: TRBV10-2; clone_size: once; cdr3_nt: TGCGCCAGCAGCCGCGGACTAGCGGGAGTCTACGAGCAGTACTTC; cdr3_aa: CASSRGLAGVYEQYF
j_call: TRBJ1-2; d_call: TRBD1; v_call: TRBV5-8; clone_size: once; cdr3_nt: TGTGCCAGCAGCTTGAGACAGGGGGCTTATGGCTACACCTTC; cdr3_aa: CASSLRQGAYGYTF
j_call: TRBJ2-7; d_call: .; v_call: TRBV5-1; clone_size: .; cdr3_nt: TGCGCCAGCAGCTTGGGACAGACTTTCTACGAGCAGTACTTC; cdr3_aa: CASSLGQTFYEQYF
j_call: TRBJ2-6; d_call: TRBD1; v_call: TRBV2; clone_size: .; cdr3_nt: TGTGCCAGCAGTATGGACAGGGCGGGTGGGGCCAACGTCCTGACTTTC; cdr3_aa: CASSMDRAGGANVLTF